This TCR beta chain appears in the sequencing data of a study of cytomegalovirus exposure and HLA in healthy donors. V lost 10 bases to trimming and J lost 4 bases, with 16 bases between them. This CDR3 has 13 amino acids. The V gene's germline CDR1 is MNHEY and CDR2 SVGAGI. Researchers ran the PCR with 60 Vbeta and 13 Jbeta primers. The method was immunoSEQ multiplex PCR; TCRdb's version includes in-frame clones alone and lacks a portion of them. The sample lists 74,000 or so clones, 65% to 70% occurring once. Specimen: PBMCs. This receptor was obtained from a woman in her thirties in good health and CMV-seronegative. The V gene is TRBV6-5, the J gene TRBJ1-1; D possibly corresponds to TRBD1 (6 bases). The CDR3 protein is CAITQDRSTEAFF. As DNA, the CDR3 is TGTGCCATCACCCAGGACAGAAGCACTGAAGCTTTCTTT.